The next 31 T cell receptor beta chains were all read from a single sample in a study of blood T cell repertoires in COVID-19. The method was immunoSEQ multiplex PCR; TCRdb's version includes in-frame clones alone and lacks a portion of them. The table shows some 530,000 clones, with 80% to 90% occurring only once. Sequenced: PBMCs or T cells enriched from blood (not recorded which). The receptors were gathered from a woman aged 60-75 years who had recovered from COVID-19.

The rearrangement joins TRBV4-2 to TRBJ1-5; TRBD1 is a possible D gene (5 bases). CDR3 length: 18 residues. Germline lookup yields CDR1 LGHNA and CDR2 YNFKEQ. Between the trimmed V and J ends, which lost 0 bases and 2 bases, there was a span of 17 bases. In nucleotides, the CDR3 is TGTGCCAGCAGCCAAGATGGCAGGGTCCTCTCTGGCAATCAGCCCCAGCATTTT. As protein: CASSQDGRVLSGNQPQHF.

The chain recombines TRBV2 with TRBJ1-2, with 8 bases lining up with TRBD1. CDR3 length: 16 amino acids. With V trimmed by 7 bases and J by 1 base, 11 bases remained unmatched. Germline CDR1 SNHLY, CDR2 FYNNEI. The CDR3 region is CASIARDRLNNYGYTF. The CDR3 nucleotides are TGTGCCAGCATCGCCCGGGACAGGTTGAATAACTATGGCTACACCTTC.

V is TRBV9 and J is TRBJ2-1; 7 bases match TRBD2. This CDR3 is 18 amino acids long. Germline CDR1 SGDLS, CDR2 YYNGEE. Unmatched junction bases numbered 10, after V lost 1 base and J lost 0 bases. The CDR3 sequence: CASSVFGRAGDSYNEQFF. The CDR3 nucleotides read TGTGCCAGCAGCGTATTTGGGCGTGCGGGGGACTCCTACAATGAGCAGTTCTTC.

The chain links TRBV7-9 to TRBJ1-4; D ambiguous. This CDR3 is built from 18 residues. V lost 1 base to trimming and J lost 0 bases, with 15 bases between them. Germline V CDR1 and CDR2: SEHNR, FQNEAQ (reference sequence). Here the CDR3 reads CASSLVEGGLPTNEKLFF. Written as DNA, the CDR3 is TGTGCCAGCAGCTTAGTGGAAGGCGGCCTTCCAACTAATGAAAAACTGTTTTTT.

The gene calls are TRBV10-3 and TRBJ1-2; 9 positions match TRBD1. Germline V CDR1 and CDR2: ENHRY, SYGVKD. The V gene end was trimmed by 5 bases and the J gene end by 7 bases; junction bases not matched to a gene: 8. This CDR3 is built from 14 residues. This CDR3 is CAISLTGGASGYTF. For the CDR3, the DNA is TGTGCCATCAGTCTTACAGGGGGCGCGTCTGGCTACACCTTC.

The chain is built from TRBV5-1 and TRBJ2-7; the match to TRBD1 covers 9 bases. The germline CDR1 and CDR2 sequences are SGHRS and YFSETQ. Trimming took 4 bases from V and 2 from J; bases not matched to a gene: 4. The CDR3 loop spans 14 amino acids. CDR3 nucleotide sequence: TGCGCCAGCAGCGTCGGGACAGGGACCTACGAGCAGTACGTC. The encoded protein is CASSVGTGTYEQYV.

In DNA, the CDR3 is TGTGCCAGCAGCCACCTCGGGACAGTAGGCTCTTCTGGAAACACCATATATTTT. As protein: CASSHLGTVGSSGNTIYF. J is TRBJ1-3 and V is TRBV3-1 (or the pseudogene TRBV3-2), with TRBD1 identical over 7 bases. The CDR3 is 18 amino acids. J was trimmed by 1 base and V by 3 bases; bases with no gene match: 12. CDR1 LGHDT and CDR2 YNNKEL come from the germline V gene (reference sequence).

The V gene is TRBV7-2, the J gene TRBJ1-2, with D unclear. The germline V gene has CDR1 SGHTA and CDR2 FQGNSA. CDR3 size: 15 residues. The V end lost 0 bases, the J end lost 2 bases, and 10 bases lay between the germline ends. CDR3 DNA: TGTGCCAGCAGCTTAGCGTGGAGCCCCAACTATGGCTACACCTTC. Its translation: CASSLAWSPNYGYTF.

This clone was counted once. The genes are TRBV29-1 and TRBJ1-4; weak D call: TRBD1 (6 bases). The CDR3 runs 14 residues. V gave up 7 bases and J gave up 8 bases, with 20 bases separating them. Germline CDR1 and CDR2: SQVTM and ANQGSEA. CDR3 in amino acids: CSAKKGGGEEKLFF. Written as DNA, the CDR3 is TGCAGCGCCAAGAAGGGGGGAGGGGAGGAAAAACTGTTTTTT.

J is TRBJ1-5 and V is TRBV4-1; 7 nucleotides agree with TRBD1. J gave up 4 bases and V 1 base, and 4 bases lay outside the gene matches. CDR1 and CDR2 from the germline V gene are MGHRA and YSYEKL. The CDR3 is 15 amino acids. This CDR3 reads CASSQVGTANQPQHF. The DNA of the CDR3 is TGCGCCAGCAGCCAAGTGGGGACAGCGAATCAGCCCCAGCATTTT.

The chain carries TRBV12-3 or TRBV12-4 and TRBJ1-1; D uncertain. This CDR3 is built from 11 residues. The germline V and J ends were trimmed by 4 bases and 6 bases, with 6 bases remaining between them. CDR3 sequence reads: CASSSGAEAFF. The CDR3 region has the DNA TGTGCCAGCAGTTCCGGGGCTGAAGCTTTCTTT.

This clone came up once. The chain carries TRBV7-8 and TRBJ2-3; D gene uncertain. V dropped 5 bases and J dropped 6 bases, with 18 bases sitting between them. The CDR3 totals 15 residues. Germline V gene lookup returns CDR1 SGHVS and CDR2 FQNEAQ. CDR3 residues: CASSSPIHRIDTQYF. The CDR3 region has the DNA TGTGCCAGCAGCAGCCCTATCCACCGTATCGATACGCAGTATTTT.

Comment on this clone: Additional DNA sequences in this sample encode the identical CDR3. CDR3 coding DNA: TGTGCCAGCAGTGCAGGGGGGTATGGCTACACCTTC. This sequence encodes CASSAGGYGYTF. The chain combines TRBV2 with TRBJ1-2; 7 positions agree with TRBD1. Unmatched junction bases numbered 1, after V lost 4 bases and J lost 5 bases. This CDR3 has 12 residues. Germline V gene lookup returns CDR1 SNHLY and CDR2 FYNNEI.

The V and J genes are TRBV5-1 and TRBJ2-7; D is undetermined. The CDR3 loop spans 14 amino acids. Germline values: CDR1 SGHRS, CDR2 YFSETQ. V lost 6 bases, J lost 1 base, and 14 bases lay in between. The CDR3 region is CASNPEPTSYEQYF. The CDR3 region has the DNA TGCGCCAGCAACCCCGAGCCTACTTCCTACGAGCAGTACTTC.

This chain connects TRBV10-3 to TRBJ2-3; 7 nucleotides agree with TRBD2. The J segment lost 0 bases and the V segment lost 6 bases, leaving 9 bases of the junction unmatched. The length of the CDR3 is 16 residues. Germline assignment: CDR1 ENHRY and CDR2 SYGVKD. The CDR3 nucleotides read TGTGCCATCAGCCCGCTAGCGGCCCAAAGCACAGATACGCAGTATTTT. Translation: CAISPLAAQSTDTQYF.

The genes are TRBV10-3 and TRBJ2-1, with 14 positions matching TRBD2. CDR1 and CDR2 (germline): ENHRY, SYGVKD. After removal of 3 bases from V and 9 bases from J, the junction contained 10 bases not matched to a gene. This CDR3 is built from 17 residues. The CDR3: CAISDIRLAGGQGEQFF. CDR3 sequence (DNA): TGTGCCATCAGTGACATCCGACTAGCGGGGGGGCAGGGTGAGCAGTTCTTC.

V usage is TRBV24-1 and J usage is TRBJ2-2; no clear D. The V gene lost 4 bases and the J gene lost 3 bases, with 8 bases spanning the gap. CDR1 and CDR2 from the germline V gene are KGHDR and SFDVKD. The CDR3 covers 14 residues. The CDR3 nucleotides are TGTGCCACCAGTGACGATGCAGACACCGGGGAGCTGTTTTTT. Translation gives CATSDDADTGELFF.

V usage is TRBV5-6 and J usage is TRBJ1-2; D perhaps matches TRBD1 (6 bases). The CDR3 is 15 residues long. Germline CDR1 SGHDT, CDR2 YYEEEE. Trimming removed 2 bases at V and 4 bases at J, with 15 bases between. CDR3 amino acids: CASSLINQGLYGYTF. The CDR3 region has the DNA TGTGCCAGCAGCTTAATCAATCAGGGGCTCTATGGCTACACCTTC.

This chain joins TRBV6-5 and TRBJ1-5, with 7 bases identical to TRBD1. J lost 5 bases, V lost 7 bases, and 11 bases had no gene match. The CDR3 loop spans 15 amino acids. Germline CDR1 MNHEY, CDR2 SVGAGI. The CDR3 reads CASTKSSGGYQPQHF. Here the CDR3 DNA reads TGTGCCAGCACCAAAAGTTCAGGGGGATATCAGCCCCAGCATTTT.

V is TRBV7-9 and J is TRBJ1-1, with 7 bases fitting TRBD1. This CDR3 is built from 15 residues. V shed 5 bases and J 4 bases; nucleotides not matched to a gene: 10. Germline lookup yields CDR1 SEHNR and CDR2 FQNEAQ (reference sequence). The CDR3 protein is CASSTRTGSSTEAFF. The DNA for the CDR3 is TGTGCCAGCAGCACCCGGACAGGATCCAGCACTGAAGCTTTCTTT.

For this clone: In the same sample, other DNA sequences code for this CDR3. V and J are TRBV24-1 and TRBJ1-2; possible D gene TRBD1, 6 bases. The germline V gene encodes CDR1 KGHDR and CDR2 SFDVKD. V lost 4 bases and J lost 8, with 10 bases in between. This CDR3 contains 12 residues. The CDR3 sequence: CATSDNRVGYTF. The CDR3 nucleotides are TGTGCCACCAGTGACAACAGGGTCGGCTACACCTTC.

The chain uses TRBV4-2 and TRBJ2-5; D is ambiguous. Trimming left V 2 bases short and J 4 bases short, with 11 bases between. The CDR3 is 14 amino acids. CDR1 is LGHNA and CDR2 is YNFKEQ in the germline V gene. Here the CDR3 DNA reads TGTGCCAGCAGCCAATCAGGCCCCGGAGAGACCCAGTACTTC. It is translated as CASSQSGPGETQYF.

This chain links TRBV7-8 with TRBJ2-1; D not certain. The CDR3 loop spans 15 amino acids. With 5 bases removed from V and 0 bases from J, the gap between germline ends came to 11 bases. CDR1 SGHVS and CDR2 FQNEAQ come from the germline V gene. CDR3 bases: TGTGCCAGCAGCCCGTTAGAGAGCTCCTACAATGAGCAGTTCTTC. Translated, it gives CASSPLESSYNEQFF.

The chain couples TRBV5-6 to TRBJ1-6; 8 nucleotides line up with TRBD1. Germline lookup yields CDR1 SGHDT and CDR2 YYEEEE. Unmatched junction bases numbered 5, after V lost 4 bases and J lost 8 bases. The CDR3 runs to 14 residues. CDR3 bases: TGTGCCAGCAGCCCGACAGGGGAAGATTCACCCCTCCACTTT. This gives the protein CASSPTGEDSPLHF.

The chain couples TRBV3-1 (or the pseudogene TRBV3-2) to TRBJ1-1; the D gene is possibly TRBD1 (5 bases). Per germline, CDR1 LGHDT and CDR2 YNNKEL (reference sequence). Trimming cost V 1 base and J 1 base, with 10 bases left between them. The CDR3 covers 15 residues. The DNA of the CDR3 is TGTGCCAGCAGCCAAGTGCAGGGAACGAACACTGAAGCTTTCTTT. Translated: CASSQVQGTNTEAFF.

This rearrangement joins TRBV11-3 to TRBJ1-4; the match to TRBD1 covers 10 bases. The V and J ends lost 1 base and 6 bases, in that order; junction bases with no gene match: 2. There are 15 residues in the CDR3. Germline assignment: CDR1 SGHNT and CDR2 YENEEA. CDR3 region: CASSLVGTGDEKLFF. The CDR3 DNA reads as TGTGCCAGCAGCTTAGTAGGGACAGGGGATGAAAAACTGTTTTTT. The complete variable domain, with remaining parts taken from reference TRBV11-3 and TRBJ1-4, reads EAGVVQSPRYKIIEKKQPVAFWCNPISGHNTLYWYLQNLGQGPELLIRYENEEAVDDSQLPKDRFSAERLKGVDSTLKIQPAELGDSAVYLCASSLVGTGDEKLFFGSGTQLSVL.

A word on this clone: Other DNA sequences in this specimen translate into the identical CDR3. The chain employs TRBV3-1 (or the pseudogene TRBV3-2) and TRBJ1-6; TRBD1 is a possible D gene (6 bases). CDR3 length equals 14 residues. V was clipped by 1 base and J by 7 bases, with 8 bases between them. Germline V gene sequence: CDR1 LGHDT, CDR2 YNNKEL (reference sequence). For the CDR3, the DNA is TGTGCCAGCAGCCAAGGGACAGCGAATTCACCCCTCCACTTT. It yields the protein CASSQGTANSPLHF.

The rearrangement joins TRBV27 to TRBJ2-1, with 9 bases that match TRBD1. Trimming took 6 bases from V and 6 from J; bases not matched to a gene: 12. This CDR3 comprises 16 residues. From germline, CDR1 is MNHEY and CDR2 SMNVEV (reference sequence). The CDR3 here is CASSQKGDRDLNEQFF. CDR3 DNA sequence: TGTGCCAGCAGCCAAAAGGGGGACAGGGACCTCAATGAGCAGTTCTTC.

This clone came up once. The CDR3 here is CASSQGFPGEAGELFF. For the CDR3, the DNA is TGTGCCAGCAGCCAAGGTTTCCCGGGAGAGGCCGGGGAGCTGTTTTTT. The chain employs TRBV3-1 (or the pseudogene TRBV3-2) and TRBJ2-2; tentatively, D is TRBD2 (6 bases). Deletions cut 1 base from V and 6 bases from J, with 15 bases between. This CDR3 has 16 residues. The germline CDR1 and CDR2 sequences are LGHDT and YNNKEL (reference sequence).

V usage is TRBV15 and J usage is TRBJ2-4, with D maybe TRBD1 (7 bases). The V and J ends lost 9 bases and 4 bases respectively, with 16 bases between them. Germline CDR1 is LNHNV and CDR2 is YYDKDF (reference sequence). The CDR3 is made up of 14 amino acids. CDR3 in amino acids: CATRTGGLKNIQYF. The CDR3 nucleotides are TGTGCCACACGGACAGGAGGACTAAAAAACATTCAGTACTTC.

The V and J genes are TRBV9 and TRBJ1-4; possibly TRBD1 for D (5 bases). The CDR3 covers 13 residues. Trimming shortened V by 0 bases and J by 12 bases, and 12 bases separated the two germline ends. The germline CDR1 and CDR2 sequences are SGDLS and YYNGEE. In DNA, the CDR3 is TGTGCCAGCAGCGTAGAAGGGGAGGAGGAACTGTTTTTT. As protein: CASSVEGEEELFF. Looking up the rest from reference TRBV9 and TRBJ1-4 gives the full variable domain: DSGVTQTPKHLITATGQRVTLRCSPRSGDLSVYWYQQSLDQGLQFLIQYYNGEERAKGNILERFSAQQFPDLHSELNLSSLELGDSALYFCASSVEGEEELFFGSGTQLSVL.